The clone carrying this TCR beta chain came up a few times. The data stem from a study of T-cell reconstitution after alpha-beta-depleted transplantation in children. As it was prepared, the TCRbeta library received unique molecular identifiers. TCRdb analysed the PCR reads with MiXCR anew, one entry per CDR3 protein. The sample holds 500,000 or so distinct CDR3 sequences, about 33% seen once. Trimming shortened V by 0 bases and J by 9 bases, and 19 bases separated the two germline ends. Germline values: CDR1 MNHEY, CDR2 SVGEGT. The CDR3 covers 16 residues. The rearrangement uses TRBV6-2 or TRBV6-3 and TRBJ2-3; maybe TRBD1 (6 bases). Sequencing was performed on PBMCs from the stem cell graft donor, taken from the stem cell graft. This receptor was obtained from a human donor who donated a stem cell graft to a child with aplastic anemia. The CDR3 nucleotides read TGTGCCAGCAGTTACTCAGGGATCGGGGACACGGTGACGCAGTATTTT. Amino acid sequence: CASSYSGIGDTVTQYF.